These 30 T cell receptor beta chains were sequenced from one sample in a study of OX40 agonist ivuxolimab in advanced cancers. Only in-frame clones appear in the TCRdb table, and some are missing; sequencing was by immunoSEQ multiplex PCR. The table includes under 75,000 clones, around nine tenths detected once. The sequencing here drew on CD4+ or CD8+ T cells sorted from blood, taken in a trial of the OX40 agonist ivuxolimab. These TCRs come from an adult with an advanced solid tumor such as melanoma, head and neck, liver or kidney cancer.

The genes are TRBV28 and TRBJ2-3; a weak D match, TRBD2 (7 bases). CDR3 length: 18 residues. Per the germline V gene, CDR1 is MDHEN and CDR2 is SYDVKM. Trimming stripped 3 bases from V and 0 bases from J, with 19 bases between. CDR3 in amino acids: CASSFKRGEGLSTDTQYF. DNA for the CDR3: TGTGCCAGCAGTTTTAAGAGGGGGGAGGGCCTTAGCACAGATACGCAGTATTTT. Looking up the rest from reference TRBV28 and TRBJ2-3 gives the full variable domain: DVKVTQSSRYLVKRTGEKVFLECVQDMDHENMFWYRQDPGLGLRLIYFSYDVKMKEKGDIPEGYSVSREKKERFSLILESASTNQTSMYLCASSFKRGEGLSTDTQYFGPGTRLTVL.

The chain combines TRBV6-6 with TRBJ2-5; 7 bases line up with TRBD2. Looked up from germline, CDR1 is MNHNY and CDR2 is SVGAGI (reference sequence). Unmatched junction bases numbered 2, after V lost 6 bases and J lost 4 bases. This CDR3 is 12 amino acids long. The CDR3 protein is CASRTGGETQYF. The CDR3 DNA reads as TGTGCCAGCAGGACGGGGGGAGAGACCCAGTACTTC.

In this sample, this clone turned up once. V and J are TRBV5-1 and TRBJ1-4, with a possible D match to TRBD1 (6 bases). This CDR3 has 15 residues. Trimming removed 6 bases at V and 3 bases at J, with 15 bases between. From germline, CDR1 is SGHRS and CDR2 YFSETQ. The CDR3, as DNA: TGCGCCAGCAACGCACAGGGTCGGCCTAATGAAAAACTGTTTTTT. This sequence encodes CASNAQGRPNEKLFF. Based on the CDR3 plus reference TRBV5-1 and TRBJ1-4, the full variable domain is KAGVTQTPRYLIKTRGQQVTLSCSPISGHRSVSWYQQTPGQGLQFLFEYFSETQRNKGNFPGRFSGRQFSNSRSEMNVSTLELGDSALYLCASNAQGRPNEKLFFGSGTQLSVL.

A single count supports this clone. The chain employs TRBV4-2 and TRBJ1-1, with D possibly matching TRBD1 (6 bases). Trimming removed 4 bases from V and 9 bases from J, with 15 bases in between. The CDR3 spans 13 residues. Germline V CDR1 and CDR2: LGHNA, YNFKEQ. CDR3 DNA sequence: TGTGCCAGCAGCCGTGGCCGGGACAACCAAGCTTTCTTT. Encoded protein: CASSRGRDNQAFF.

The rearrangement joins TRBV18 to TRBJ1-5; D ambiguous. In germline, CDR1 is KGHSH, CDR2 LQKENI. Trimming took off 6 bases at V and 7 bases at J, with 13 bases between the two ends. This CDR3 spans 13 amino acids. CDR3 nucleotide sequence: TGTGCCAGCTCCCCCATCCTAGAACAGCCCCAGCATTTT. This gives the protein CASSPILEQPQHF.

The chain has TRBV19 and TRBJ1-1, with D perhaps matching TRBD1 (5 bases). The germline V and J ends were trimmed by 6 bases and 2 bases, with 13 bases remaining between them. CDR3 size: 14 residues. The germline V gene has CDR1 LNHDA and CDR2 SQIVND (reference sequence). The CDR3 sequence is CASRGQVINTEAFF. The CDR3 nucleotides are TGTGCCAGTAGGGGGCAGGTGATTAACACTGAAGCTTTCTTT.

The rearrangement joins TRBV5-1 to TRBJ2-2; 10 bases fit TRBD2. Looked up from germline, CDR1 is SGHRS and CDR2 is YFSETQ. Trimming took 0 bases from V and 1 from J; bases not matched to a gene: 0. CDR3 length: 16 amino acids. The CDR3 loop is CASSLGLAGNTGELFF. The CDR3, as DNA: TGCGCCAGCAGCTTGGGACTAGCGGGGAACACCGGGGAGCTGTTTTTT.

This clone appeared once. This chain uses TRBV18 with TRBJ1-2; D uncertain. This CDR3 has 15 residues. The ends were cut back, 1 base at V and 2 bases at J, with 11 bases in the middle. Germline CDR1 reads KGHSH; CDR2 reads LQKENI. CDR3: CASSPQFGENYGYTF. CDR3 in DNA: TGTGCCAGCTCACCACAATTTGGGGAAAACTATGGCTACACCTTC.

This chain links TRBV29-1 with TRBJ2-7, with a possible D match to TRBD1 (6 bases). This CDR3 spans 14 amino acids. Germline assignment: CDR1 SQVTM and CDR2 ANQGSEA. Trimming pared 0 bases from V and 7 bases from J, leaving 16 bases between. CDR3 residues: CSVEDGTTPREQYF. The CDR3 coding sequence is TGCAGCGTTGAAGATGGGACAACTCCTCGGGAGCAGTACTTC.

The rearrangement uses TRBV7-7 and TRBJ2-3; TRBD2 is a possible D gene (5 bases). Trimming stripped 0 bases from V and 9 bases from J, with 10 bases between. The CDR3 is made up of 13 amino acids. Germline V gene data show CDR1 as SSHAT and CDR2 as FNYEAQ (reference sequence). The CDR3 DNA follows: TGTGCCAGCAGCTTAGCGGGTGAGGGCACGCAGTATTTT. Its translation is CASSLAGEGTQYF.

The chain links TRBV6-6 to TRBJ1-2; D is uncertain. The V gene lost 6 bases and the J gene lost 8 bases, with 10 bases spanning the gap. This CDR3 spans 11 amino acids. Per germline, CDR1 MNHNY and CDR2 SVGAGI (reference sequence). This CDR3 is CASREFEGYTF. CDR3 nucleotides: TGTGCCAGCAGAGAGTTCGAGGGCTACACCTTC.

The rearrangement uses TRBV11-2 and TRBJ2-7; maybe TRBD2 (5 bases). The CDR3 runs 15 residues. V shed 0 bases and J shed 1 base, with 10 bases lying between them. CDR1 and CDR2 from the germline V gene are SGHAT and FQNNGV. The CDR3 bases are TGTGCCAGCAGCTTAGAGCTCCAGCGGTCCTACGAGCAGTACTTC. It yields the protein CASSLELQRSYEQYF.

The V call is TRBV30, the J call TRBJ2-3; D unresolved. Trimming stripped 2 bases from V and 2 bases from J, with 5 bases between. This CDR3 is 12 amino acids long. Germline V gene data show CDR1 as GTSNPN and CDR2 as SVGIG (reference sequence). DNA for the CDR3: TGTGCCTGGAGTCCGAACACAGATACGCAGTATTTT. It translates to CAWSPNTDTQYF.

This clone was picked up a small number of times. The chain employs TRBV2 and TRBJ1-5; D gene unclear. V was pared by 7 bases and J by 5 bases, with 12 bases between. Germline V CDR1 and CDR2: SNHLY, FYNNEI. This CDR3 has 13 residues. The CDR3 nucleotides read TGTGCCAGCACGGAGATCGGGGATCAGCCCCAGCATTTT. Translated, it gives CASTEIGDQPQHF.

This chain joins TRBV7-9 and TRBJ1-2, with 9 bases matching TRBD1. The CDR3 has 13 amino acids. V was pared by 7 bases and J by 7 bases, with 7 bases of the junction left unmatched. Germline CDR1 SEHNR, CDR2 FQNEAQ (reference sequence). CDR3 sequence: CASTTGGASGYTF. In nucleotides, the CDR3 is TGTGCCAGCACCACAGGGGGCGCAAGTGGCTACACCTTC.

The CDR3 bases are TGCGCCAGCAGCTTTAGCAGGGGAGGATACGAGCAGTACTTC. Its protein product is CASSFSRGGYEQYF. The rearrangement uses TRBV5-1 and TRBJ2-7; D is perhaps TRBD1 or TRBD2 (6 bases each). CDR1 and CDR2 (germline): SGHRS, YFSETQ. Between the trimmed V and J ends, which lost 2 bases and 4 bases, there was a span of 13 bases. This CDR3 has 14 residues.

V and J are TRBV28 and TRBJ2-6, with TRBD1 as a possible D gene (6 bases). The CDR3 has 13 residues. V lost 3 bases and J lost 11, with 11 bases in between. Germline-derived CDR1 and CDR2 are MDHEN and SYDVKM. CDR3 in amino acids: CASSLQGSHVLTF. CDR3 bases: TGTGCCAGCAGTTTGCAGGGGAGTCACGTCCTGACTTTC. The variable domain in full, with the rest retrieved from reference TRBV28 and TRBJ2-6, is DVKVTQSSRYLVKRTGEKVFLECVQDMDHENMFWYRQDPGLGLRLIYFSYDVKMKEKGDIPEGYSVSREKKERFSLILESASTNQTSMYLCASSLQGSHVLTFGAGSRLTVL.

As for this clone: A junction end diverges from the germline sequence, so it may reflect a read error. The chain uses TRBV7-7 and TRBJ2-7; D perhaps matches TRBD2 (5 bases). CDR3 size: 14 residues. Germline assignment: CDR1 SSHAT and CDR2 FNYEAQ (reference sequence). CDR3 loop: CASSLVPGTYEQYF. As DNA, the CDR3 is TGTGCTAGCAGCTTAGTCCCGGGGACCTACGAGCAGTACTTC.

The genes are TRBV18 and TRBJ2-7; D uncertain. The CDR3 is made up of 11 amino acids. Germline CDR1 reads KGHSH; CDR2 reads LQKENI. V was trimmed by 4 bases and J by 7 bases, leaving 8 bases between them. In nucleotides, the CDR3 is TGTGCCAGCTCACTCCGGCGGGAGCAGTACTTC. Its translation: CASSLRREQYF.

J is TRBJ2-7 and V is TRBV5-5, with 11 bases lining up with TRBD1. Germline CDR1 and CDR2: SGHKS and YYEKEE (reference sequence). The CDR3 runs to 15 residues. With V trimmed by 0 bases and J by 4 bases, 3 bases remained unmatched. CDR3 nucleotide sequence: TGTGCCAGCAGCTTGGTGGGGACAGGGGGGTACGAGCAGTACTTC. This gives the protein CASSLVGTGGYEQYF.

V is TRBV7-3 and J is TRBJ2-1; 9 bases align to TRBD2. V lost 1 base and J lost 6; bases outside the gene matches: 10. The germline gives CDR1 SGHTA, CDR2 FQGTGA. CDR3 size: 17 residues. The CDR3 DNA reads as TGTGCCAGCAGCTTAATGGCATCAGCGGGAGGATCCAATGAGCAGTTCTTC. This gives the protein CASSLMASAGGSNEQFF.

The genes are TRBV6-5 and TRBJ1-2, with D possibly TRBD1 on 5 matching bases. Germline values: CDR1 MNHEY, CDR2 SVGAGI. Trimming removed 6 bases at V and 3 bases at J, with 8 bases between. The CDR3 has 12 residues. This CDR3 is CASRGPDYGYTF. The DNA of the CDR3 is TGTGCCAGCAGGGGGCCTGACTATGGCTACACCTTC.

The rearrangement uses TRBV18 and TRBJ2-7; D might be TRBD1 (6 bases). Germline CDR1 reads KGHSH; CDR2 reads LQKENI. The CDR3 sequence is 14 residues long. Deletions cut 4 bases from V and 2 bases from J, with 12 bases between. CDR3: CASSLRDKTYEQYF. The CDR3 DNA sequence: TGTGCCAGCTCACTCCGGGACAAGACCTACGAGCAGTACTTC.

The chain employs TRBV7-9 and TRBJ2-2; TRBD2 aligns across 7 bases. The CDR3 contains 17 residues. V lost 4 bases to trimming and J lost 6 bases; unmatched junction nucleotides: 14. Per the germline V gene, CDR1 is SEHNR and CDR2 is FQNEAQ (reference sequence). The chain's CDR3 is CASSSGFAGVNPGELFF. In nucleotides, the CDR3 is TGTGCCAGCAGCTCAGGCTTCGCGGGGGTAAACCCCGGGGAGCTGTTTTTT.

This chain connects TRBV5-8 to TRBJ1-2; possibly TRBD1 for D (5 bases). CDR1 is SGHTS and CDR2 is YDEGEE in the germline V gene. The V and J ends lost 1 base and 1 base respectively, with 11 bases between them. The CDR3 consists of 15 residues. CDR3 bases: TGTGCCAGCAGCTTGTCTGCGACAGATAACTATGGCTACACCTTC. It encodes CASSLSATDNYGYTF.

The chain combines TRBV5-4 with TRBJ2-7; TRBD1 agrees at 10 bases. This CDR3 is 14 amino acids long. Germline V gene data show CDR1 as SGHNT and CDR2 as YYREEE (reference sequence). The trim removed 0 bases at V and 5 bases at J, leaving 2 bases unmatched. The CDR3 sequence: CASSLVGQGDEQYF. In nucleotides, the CDR3 is TGTGCCAGCAGCTTGGTAGGACAGGGGGACGAGCAGTACTTC.

This clone occurred once. The chain employs TRBV11-3 and TRBJ1-5; 7 nucleotides agree with TRBD1. The CDR3 contains 17 residues. Trimming at V came to 2 bases and at J to 9 bases, leaving 16 bases not matched to a gene. CDR1 is SGHNT and CDR2 is YENEEA in the germline V gene. CDR3: CASSLLGTVLPIGPQHF. As DNA, the CDR3 is TGTGCCAGCAGCTTATTAGGGACAGTTCTCCCGATAGGGCCCCAGCATTTT.

The chain combines TRBV9 with TRBJ2-5, with 9 bases lining up with TRBD2. The length of the CDR3 is 16 residues. V trimming: 2 bases; J trimming: 2 bases; junction bases outside the gene matches: 7. Germline V gene lookup returns CDR1 SGDLS and CDR2 YYNGEE. In nucleotides, the CDR3 is TGTGCCAGCAGCGTCGGCGGGAGGGGGGTACAAGAGACCCAGTACTTC. Translating gives CASSVGGRGVQETQYF.

The gene calls are TRBV30 and TRBJ1-1; D possibly corresponds to TRBD1 (6 bases). V was clipped by 1 base and J by 1 base, with 10 bases between them. The germline CDR1 and CDR2 sequences are GTSNPN and SVGIG (reference sequence). The CDR3 length is 14 residues. The CDR3 protein is CAWSGQVRNTEAFF. The DNA of the CDR3 is TGTGCCTGGAGTGGACAGGTGCGGAACACTGAAGCTTTCTTT.

The V and J genes are TRBV5-1 and TRBJ2-2, with 9 bases lining up with TRBD1. Unmatched junction bases numbered 4, after V lost 2 bases and J lost 5 bases. The germline gives CDR1 SGHRS, CDR2 YFSETQ. The CDR3 totals 15 residues. The CDR3 DNA reads TGCGCCAGCAGCTTTCGGACAGGGGTTACCGGGGAGCTGTTTTTT. Amino acid sequence: CASSFRTGVTGELFF. Supplemented by reference TRBV5-1 and TRBJ2-2, the full variable domain reads KAGVTQTPRYLIKTRGQQVTLSCSPISGHRSVSWYQQTPGQGLQFLFEYFSETQRNKGNFPGRFSGRQFSNSRSEMNVSTLELGDSALYLCASSFRTGVTGELFFGEGSRLTVL.